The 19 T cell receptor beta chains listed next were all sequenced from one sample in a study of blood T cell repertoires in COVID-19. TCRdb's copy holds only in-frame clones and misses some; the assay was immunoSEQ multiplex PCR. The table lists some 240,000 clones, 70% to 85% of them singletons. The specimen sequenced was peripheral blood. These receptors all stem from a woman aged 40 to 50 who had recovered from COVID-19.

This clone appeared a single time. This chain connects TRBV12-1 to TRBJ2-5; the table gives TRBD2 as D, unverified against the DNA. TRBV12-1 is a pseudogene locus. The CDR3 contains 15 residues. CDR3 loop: CAPWVKGEYQETQYF. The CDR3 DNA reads TGTGCCCCCTGGGTTAAAGGAGAGTACCAAGAGACCCAGTACTTC.

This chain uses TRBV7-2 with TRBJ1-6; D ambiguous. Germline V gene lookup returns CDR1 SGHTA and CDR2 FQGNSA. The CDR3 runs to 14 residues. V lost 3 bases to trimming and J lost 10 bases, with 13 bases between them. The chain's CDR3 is CASSFLRVGSPLHF. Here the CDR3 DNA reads TGTGCCAGCAGCTTTTTGCGGGTGGGCTCACCCCTCCACTTT. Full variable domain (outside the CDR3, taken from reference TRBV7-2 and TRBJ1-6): GAGVSQSPSNKVTEKGKDVELRCDPISGHTALYWYRQSLGQGLEFLIYFQGNSAPDKSGLPSDRFSAERTGGSVSTLTIQRTQQEDSAVYLCASSFLRVGSPLHFGNGTRLTVT.

The CDR3 region is CATSRGGQGMSDTQYF. For the CDR3, the DNA is TGTGCCACCAGCAGAGGAGGACAGGGCATGTCAGATACGCAGTATTTT. The chain uses TRBV15 and TRBJ2-3; 8 bases are shared with TRBD1. CDR3 length equals 16 residues. Germline CDR1 LNHNV, CDR2 YYDKDF (reference sequence). The J segment lost 4 bases and the V segment lost 1 base, leaving 7 bases of the junction unmatched.

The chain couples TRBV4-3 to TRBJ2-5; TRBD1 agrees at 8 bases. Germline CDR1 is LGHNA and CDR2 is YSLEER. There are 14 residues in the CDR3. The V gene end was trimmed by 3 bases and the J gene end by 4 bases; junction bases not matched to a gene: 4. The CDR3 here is CASSQTDRGETQYF. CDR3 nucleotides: TGCGCCAGCAGCCAGACTGACAGGGGAGAGACCCAGTACTTC.

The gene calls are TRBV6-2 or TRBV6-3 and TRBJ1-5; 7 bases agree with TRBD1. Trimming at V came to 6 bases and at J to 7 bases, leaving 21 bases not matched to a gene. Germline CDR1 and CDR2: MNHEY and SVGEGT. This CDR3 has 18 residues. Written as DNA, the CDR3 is TGTGCCAGCAGCCTGTATATGCCCACCACAGGGGCTGGACAGCCCCAGCATTTT. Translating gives CASSLYMPTTGAGQPQHF.

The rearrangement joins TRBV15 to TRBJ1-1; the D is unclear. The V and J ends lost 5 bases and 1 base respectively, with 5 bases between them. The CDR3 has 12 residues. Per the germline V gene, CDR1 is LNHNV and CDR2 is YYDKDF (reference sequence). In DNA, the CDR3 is TGTGCCACCAGCTGGCCGAACACTGAAGCTTTCTTT. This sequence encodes CATSWPNTEAFF.

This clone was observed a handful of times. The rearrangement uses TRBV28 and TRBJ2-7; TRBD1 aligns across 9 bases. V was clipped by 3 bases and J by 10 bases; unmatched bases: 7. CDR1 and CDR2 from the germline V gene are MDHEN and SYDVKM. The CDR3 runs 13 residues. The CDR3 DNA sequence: TGTGCCAGCAGTTTTACCGGGACAGGGTTCCAGTACTTC. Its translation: CASSFTGTGFQYF.

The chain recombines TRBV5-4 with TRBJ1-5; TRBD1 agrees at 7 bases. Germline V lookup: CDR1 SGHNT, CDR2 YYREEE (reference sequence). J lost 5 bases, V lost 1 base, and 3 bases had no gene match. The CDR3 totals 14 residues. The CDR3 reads CASSLQGVDQPQHF. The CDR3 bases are TGTGCCAGCAGCTTGCAGGGGGTTGATCAGCCCCAGCATTTT.

CDR3 coding DNA: TGTGCCAGCAGCCCGGTCCGGACAGACGGCTATGGCTACACCTTC. It translates to CASSPVRTDGYGYTF. This chain links TRBV7-9 with TRBJ1-2; tentatively, D is TRBD1 (6 bases). Germline CDR1 reads SEHNR; CDR2 reads FQNEAQ (reference sequence). V lost 5 bases to trimming and J lost 4 bases, with 17 bases between them. The CDR3 totals 15 residues.

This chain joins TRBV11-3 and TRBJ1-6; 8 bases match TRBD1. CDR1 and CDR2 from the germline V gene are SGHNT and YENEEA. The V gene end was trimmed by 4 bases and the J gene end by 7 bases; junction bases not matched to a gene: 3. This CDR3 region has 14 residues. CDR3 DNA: TGTGCCAGCAGCTCCCGACAGGGGAATTCACCCCTCCACTTT. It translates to CASSSRQGNSPLHF.

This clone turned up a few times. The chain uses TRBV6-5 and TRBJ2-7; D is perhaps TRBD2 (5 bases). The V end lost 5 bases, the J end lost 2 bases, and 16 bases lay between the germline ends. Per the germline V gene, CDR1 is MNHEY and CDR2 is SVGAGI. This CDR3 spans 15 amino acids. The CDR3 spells CASSPLTSTPYEQYF. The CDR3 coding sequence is TGTGCCAGCAGTCCCCTTACTAGTACCCCCTACGAGCAGTACTTC.

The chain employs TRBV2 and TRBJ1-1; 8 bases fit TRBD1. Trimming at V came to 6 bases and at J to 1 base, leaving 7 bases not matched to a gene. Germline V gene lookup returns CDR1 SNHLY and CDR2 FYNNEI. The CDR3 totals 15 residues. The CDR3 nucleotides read TGTGCCAGCAGGAAATCTGGGACAGGGAACACTGAAGCTTTCTTT. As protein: CASRKSGTGNTEAFF. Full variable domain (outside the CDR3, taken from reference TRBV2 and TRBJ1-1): EPEVTQTPSHQVTQMGQEVILRCVPISNHLYFYWYRQILGQKVEFLVSFYNNEISEKSEIFDDQFSVERPDGSNFTLKIRSTKLEDSAMYFCASRKSGTGNTEAFFGQGTRLTVV.

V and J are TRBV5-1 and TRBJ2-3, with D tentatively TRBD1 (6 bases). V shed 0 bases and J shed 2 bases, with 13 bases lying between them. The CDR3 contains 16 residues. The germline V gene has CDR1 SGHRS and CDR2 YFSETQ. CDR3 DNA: TGCGCCAGCAGCTTGGAAGGGGGAAGGGTCACAGATACGCAGTATTTT. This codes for CASSLEGGRVTDTQYF.

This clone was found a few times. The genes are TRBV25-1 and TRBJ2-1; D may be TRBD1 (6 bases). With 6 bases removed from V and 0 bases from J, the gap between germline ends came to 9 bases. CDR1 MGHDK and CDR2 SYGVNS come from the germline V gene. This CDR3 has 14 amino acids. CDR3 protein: CASSGQPSYNEQFF. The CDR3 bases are TGTGCCAGCAGCGGACAGCCCTCCTACAATGAGCAGTTCTTC.

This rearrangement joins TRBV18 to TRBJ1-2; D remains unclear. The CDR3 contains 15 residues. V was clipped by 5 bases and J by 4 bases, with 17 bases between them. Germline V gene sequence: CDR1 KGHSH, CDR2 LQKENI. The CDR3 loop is CASSNEEDGGYGYTF. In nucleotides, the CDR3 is TGTGCCAGCTCAAATGAGGAGGACGGTGGCTATGGCTACACCTTC.

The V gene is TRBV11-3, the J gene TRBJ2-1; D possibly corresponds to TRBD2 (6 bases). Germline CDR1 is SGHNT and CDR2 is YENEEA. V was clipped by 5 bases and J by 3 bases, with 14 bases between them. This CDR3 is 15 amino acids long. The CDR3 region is CASSPTRGIYNEQFF. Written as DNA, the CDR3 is TGTGCCAGCAGCCCCACCCGGGGGATCTACAATGAGCAGTTCTTC.

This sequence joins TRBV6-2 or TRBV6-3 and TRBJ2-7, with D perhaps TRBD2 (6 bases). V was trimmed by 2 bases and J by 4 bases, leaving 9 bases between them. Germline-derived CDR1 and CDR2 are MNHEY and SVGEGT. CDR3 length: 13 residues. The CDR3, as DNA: TGTGCCAGCAGTTACATGGGGAGGTACGAGCAGTACTTC. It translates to CASSYMGRYEQYF.

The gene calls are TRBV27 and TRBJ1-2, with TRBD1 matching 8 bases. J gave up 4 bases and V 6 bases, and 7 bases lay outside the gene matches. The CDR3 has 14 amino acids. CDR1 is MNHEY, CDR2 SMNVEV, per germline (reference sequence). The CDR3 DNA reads TGTGCCAGCAGCCTTGGACAGGGAGGCTATGGCTACACCTTC. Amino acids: CASSLGQGGYGYTF.

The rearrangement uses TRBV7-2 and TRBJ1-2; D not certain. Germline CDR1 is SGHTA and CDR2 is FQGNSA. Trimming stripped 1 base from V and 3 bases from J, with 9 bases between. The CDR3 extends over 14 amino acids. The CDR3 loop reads CASSLEAGDYGYTF. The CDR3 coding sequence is TGTGCCAGCAGCTTAGAAGCGGGAGACTATGGCTACACCTTC.